A selection of T cell receptor beta chains follows, all from one sample in a study of blood T cell repertoires in COVID-19. The table came from immunoSEQ multiplex PCR; TCRdb's copy has only in-frame clones and leaves some out. The repertoire holds some 85,000 clones, with roughly nine tenths as singletons. The sample comprised peripheral blood. The source is a man aged 50 to 59 with acute or convalescent COVID-19. Both conserved end residues are part of each CDR3. A D gene is named only where the DNA matches it firmly. The listing skips clone size in some rows; elsewhere it reads once, few, many or a size class.

cdr3_aa,cdr3_nt,v_call,clone_size,j_call,d_call
CASVTQGSATEAFF,TGTGCCAGTGTTACTCAGGGGAGCGCCACTGAAGCTTTCTTT,TRBV19,-,TRBJ1-1,-
CASSNPPGYEQFF,TGTGCCAGCAGCAATCCCCCGGGTTATGAGCAGTTCTTC,TRBV11-3,-,TRBJ2-1,-
CATRVGLGTEAFF,TGTGCCACTAGAGTGGGGCTGGGCACTGAAGCTTTCTTT,TRBV2,-,TRBJ1-1,-
CSVGGLMADTQYF,TGCAGCGTTGGCGGCCTTATGGCAGATACGCAGTATTTT,TRBV29-1,-,TRBJ2-3,-
CASRSAGQNTEAFF,TGTGCCAGCAGATCGGCAGGTCAGAACACTGAAGCTTTCTTT,TRBV28,-,TRBJ1-1,-
CASSYSGAGQYEQYF,TGTGCCAGCAGTTACAGCGGGGCCGGTCAATACGAGCAGTACTTC,TRBV6-5,-,TRBJ2-7,TRBD2
CASSRQGVVETQYF,TGTGCCAGCAGCCGACAGGGAGTTGTTGAGACCCAGTACTTC,TRBV7-9,-,TRBJ2-5,TRBD1
CSVRGTDTQYF,TGCAGCGTGAGGGGGACAGATACGCAGTATTTT,TRBV29-1,-,TRBJ2-3,-
CASSLTSGDYNEQFF,TGTGCCAGCAGCTTAACTAGCGGGGACTACAATGAGCAGTTCTTC,TRBV7-3,-,TRBJ2-1,TRBD2
CASSQDVGQSRQPQHF,TGCGCCAGCAGCCAAGATGTGGGACAGAGTCGGCAGCCCCAGCATTTT,TRBV4-1,-,TRBJ1-5,TRBD1
CASSRAGGAARQPQHF,TGTGCCAGCAGTAGGGCAGGGGGCGCCGCACGCCAGCCCCAGCATTTT,TRBV28,few,TRBJ1-5,TRBD1
CASTTGTLGNTIYF,TGTGCCAGTACCACAGGGACGCTGGGAAACACCATATATTTT,TRBV19,-,TRBJ1-3,-
CSARDTGGYTF,TGCAGTGCTAGAGATACCGGGGGCTACACCTTC,TRBV20-1,-,TRBJ1-2,-
CSVAPTRGRGEPQHF,TGCAGCGTAGCCCCAACACGAGGCCGGGGGGAGCCCCAGCATTTT,TRBV29-1,-,TRBJ1-5,-
CATSDRVATDTQYF,TGTGCCACCAGTGATCGGGTCGCAACAGATACGCAGTATTTT,TRBV24-1,-,TRBJ2-3,-
CASIRTGSGEKLFF,TGTGCCAGCATAAGGACAGGGAGTGGTGAAAAACTGTTTTTT,TRBV11-3,few,TRBJ1-4,TRBD1
CASSQPGQGERNEQYF,TGCGCCAGCAGTCAACCGGGACAGGGTGAAAGGAACGAGCAGTACTTC,TRBV23-1,-,TRBJ2-7,TRBD1
CASSEGLVDEQFF,TGTGCCAGCAGCGAGGGACTAGTTGACGAGCAGTTCTTC,TRBV5-4,few,TRBJ2-1,TRBD2
CASSYRTGSEKLFF,TGTGCCAGCAGCTACCGGACAGGGAGTGAAAAACTGTTTTTT,TRBV3-1/TRBV3-2,-,TRBJ1-4,TRBD1
CASRGTGTTDTQYF,TGTGCCAGCAGGGGGACAGGGACAACAGATACGCAGTATTTT,TRBV25-1,-,TRBJ2-3,TRBD1
CASTARLAGGRVQETQYF,TGTGCCAGTACCGCTAGGCTAGCGGGGGGGCGGGTCCAAGAGACCCAGTACTTC,TRBV19,-,TRBJ2-5,TRBD2
CASKPNRDRNQPQHF,TGTGCCAGCAAACCCAACCGGGACAGAAATCAGCCCCAGCATTTT,TRBV19,-,TRBJ1-5,TRBD1
CASSPSGGFEQYF,TGTGCCAGCAGTCCAAGTGGGGGGTTCGAGCAGTACTTC,TRBV12-3/TRBV12-4,-,TRBJ2-7,-
CASSDQAGGYNEQFF,TGTGCCAGCAGTGATCAAGCGGGGGGCTACAATGAGCAGTTCTTC,TRBV6-1,once,TRBJ2-1,TRBD2
CASRTVYGYTF,TGTGCCAGCAGAACTGTCTATGGCTACACCTTC,TRBV28,-,TRBJ1-2,-
CASSELRGLHRQTQYF,TGCGCCAGCAGTGAATTAAGGGGACTTCACAGACAGACCCAGTACTTC,TRBV10-2,-,TRBJ2-5,-
CACGIGRTEAFF,TGTGCCTGTGGTATAGGGAGGACTGAAGCTTTCTTT,TRBV30,-,TRBJ1-1,-
CASSGAGAPPYNEQFF,TGCGCCAGCAGCGGGGCGGGGGCCCCCCCCTACAATGAGCAGTTCTTC,TRBV5-1,-,TRBJ2-1,-
CASSSREGYKAEAFF,TGTGCCAGTAGTAGTCGGGAGGGGTACAAGGCTGAAGCTTTCTTT,TRBV19,-,TRBJ1-1,-
CASSFPGTGGTNTEAFF,TGTGCCAGCAGTTTTCCCGGGACAGGGGGAACGAACACTGAAGCTTTCTTT,TRBV28,-,TRBJ1-1,TRBD1
CSGRVTNNYGYTF,TGCAGCGGACGGGTAACGAATAACTATGGCTACACCTTC,TRBV29-1,-,TRBJ1-2,-
CASSLGQPTYEQYF,TGCGCCAGCAGCTTGGGACAGCCAACCTACGAGCAGTACTTC,TRBV5-1,-,TRBJ2-7,-
CASSLGPSGGQETQYF,TGCGCCAGCAGCTTGGGTCCTAGCGGGGGCCAAGAGACCCAGTACTTC,TRBV5-1,-,TRBJ2-5,TRBD2
CASSPTGFDGYTF,TGTGCCAGCAGCCCGACAGGGTTCGATGGCTACACCTTC,TRBV7-9,-,TRBJ1-2,TRBD1
CAISEASEAFF,TGTGCCATCAGTGAGGCGTCTGAAGCTTTCTTT,TRBV10-3,-,TRBJ1-1,-
CASKRTGVNYGYTF,TGTGCCAGCAAAAGGACAGGGGTCAACTATGGCTACACCTTC,TRBV27,few,TRBJ1-2,TRBD1
CASSFFGGQGAGGNQPQHF,TGTGCCAGCAGTTTTTTTGGGGGACAGGGGGCGGGAGGCAATCAGCCCCAGCATTTT,TRBV28,-,TRBJ1-5,TRBD1
CASSLGDRGNQPQHF,TGTGCCAGCAGTTTAGGGGACAGGGGAAATCAGCCCCAGCATTTT,TRBV28,-,TRBJ1-5,TRBD1
CASSTGTSGHYNEQFF,TGTGCCAGCTCAACTGGGACTAGCGGGCACTACAATGAGCAGTTCTTC,TRBV18,-,TRBJ2-1,TRBD2
CASSRSLEGKLFF,TGCGCCAGCAGCCGTTCGTTAGAGGGAAAACTGTTTTTT,TRBV4-1,-,TRBJ1-4,-
CASSLGAGYGYTF,TGTGCCAGCAGCTTAGGGGCGGGCTATGGCTACACCTTC,TRBV11-2,once,TRBJ1-2,-
CAGDRDSTEAFF,TGTGCCGGAGACAGGGACTCGACTGAAGCTTTCTTT,TRBV30,-,TRBJ1-1,TRBD1
CASSLDGRATTEAFF,TGTGCCAGCAGCTTAGACGGCAGGGCTACCACTGAAGCTTTCTTT,TRBV7-9,-,TRBJ1-1,-
CASSLTGTETQYF,TGTGCCAGCAGTTTAACAGGGACGGAGACCCAGTACTTC,TRBV12-3/TRBV12-4,once,TRBJ2-5,-
CASSLGQARQNEKLFF,TGCGCCAGCAGCTTGGGACAGGCTCGGCAGAATGAAAAACTGTTTTTT,TRBV5-1,-,TRBJ1-4,-
CASSPTDRSPYGEQFF,TGTGCCAGCAGCCCAACAGACAGGTCTCCCTACGGTGAGCAGTTCTTC,TRBV7-6,-,TRBJ2-1,-
CASSLLGASTDTQYF,TGTGCCAGCAGTTTGCTGGGAGCTAGCACAGATACGCAGTATTTT,TRBV27,-,TRBJ2-3,-
CATRGPRATNEKLFF,TGTGCCACACGAGGGCCTAGGGCAACTAATGAAAAACTGTTTTTT,TRBV19,-,TRBJ1-4,-
CAISESEGWSYGYTF,TGTGCCATCAGTGAGTCGGAAGGTTGGAGCTATGGCTACACCTTC,TRBV10-3,-,TRBJ1-2,-
CASSRTSGGADTQYF,TGTGCCAGCAGCAGGACTAGCGGGGGGGCAGATACGCAGTATTTT,TRBV7-6,-,TRBJ2-3,TRBD2
CATSRGGTISTGELFF,TGTGCCACCAGCAGGGGAGGGACTATTTCCACCGGGGAGCTGTTTTTT,TRBV15,-,TRBJ2-2,TRBD2
CASSYSRGWHEKLFF,TGTGCCAGCAGTTACTCGAGAGGGTGGCATGAAAAACTGTTTTTT,TRBV6-5,few,TRBJ1-4,-